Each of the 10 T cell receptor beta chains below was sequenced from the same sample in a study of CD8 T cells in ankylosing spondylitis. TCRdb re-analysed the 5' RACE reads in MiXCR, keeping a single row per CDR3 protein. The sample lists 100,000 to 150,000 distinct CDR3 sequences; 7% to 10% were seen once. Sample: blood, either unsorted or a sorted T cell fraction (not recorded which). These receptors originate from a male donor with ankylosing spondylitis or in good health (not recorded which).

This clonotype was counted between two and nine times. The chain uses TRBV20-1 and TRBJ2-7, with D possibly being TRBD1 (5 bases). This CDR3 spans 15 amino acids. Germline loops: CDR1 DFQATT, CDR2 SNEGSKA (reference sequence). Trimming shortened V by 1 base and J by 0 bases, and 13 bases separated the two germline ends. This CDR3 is CSARARHRSSYEQYF. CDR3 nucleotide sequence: TGCAGTGCTAGAGCTCGCCACAGGAGCTCCTACGAGCAGTACTTC.

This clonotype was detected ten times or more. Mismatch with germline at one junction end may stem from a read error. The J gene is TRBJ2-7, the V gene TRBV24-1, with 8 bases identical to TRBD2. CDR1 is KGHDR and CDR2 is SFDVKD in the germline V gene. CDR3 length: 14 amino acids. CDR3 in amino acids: CATSENGRAYKQYF. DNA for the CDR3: TGTGCCACCAGTGAAAACGGGAGGGCCTACAAGCAGTACTTC.

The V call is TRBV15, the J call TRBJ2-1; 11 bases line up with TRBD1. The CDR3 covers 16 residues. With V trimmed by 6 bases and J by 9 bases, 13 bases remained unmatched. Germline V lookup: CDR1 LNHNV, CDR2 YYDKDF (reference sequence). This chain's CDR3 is CATRNTGTGGVGEQFF. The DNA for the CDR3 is TGTGCCACCAGAAATACCGGGACAGGGGGAGTGGGTGAGCAGTTCTTC.

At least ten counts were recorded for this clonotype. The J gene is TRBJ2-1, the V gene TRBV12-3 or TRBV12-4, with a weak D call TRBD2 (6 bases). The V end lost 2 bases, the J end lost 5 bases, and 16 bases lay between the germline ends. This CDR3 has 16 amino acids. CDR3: CASSLFRGDRHNEQFF. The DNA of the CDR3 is TGTGCCAGCAGTTTATTCCGCGGGGACCGACACAATGAGCAGTTCTTC.

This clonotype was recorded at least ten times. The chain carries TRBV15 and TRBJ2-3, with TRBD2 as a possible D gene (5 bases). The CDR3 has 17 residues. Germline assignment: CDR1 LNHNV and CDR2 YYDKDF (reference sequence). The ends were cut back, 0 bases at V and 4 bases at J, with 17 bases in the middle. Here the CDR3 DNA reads TGTGCCACCAGCAGAGATTTCAATTTCCTAGCAGCAGATACGCAGTATTTT. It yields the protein CATSRDFNFLAADTQYF.

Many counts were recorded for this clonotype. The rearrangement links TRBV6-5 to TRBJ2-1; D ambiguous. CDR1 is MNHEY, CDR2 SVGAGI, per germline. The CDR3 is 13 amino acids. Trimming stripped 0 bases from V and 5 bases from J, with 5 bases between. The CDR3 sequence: CASSYSKNNEQFF. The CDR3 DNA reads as TGTGCCAGCAGTTACTCGAAGAACAATGAGCAGTTCTTC.

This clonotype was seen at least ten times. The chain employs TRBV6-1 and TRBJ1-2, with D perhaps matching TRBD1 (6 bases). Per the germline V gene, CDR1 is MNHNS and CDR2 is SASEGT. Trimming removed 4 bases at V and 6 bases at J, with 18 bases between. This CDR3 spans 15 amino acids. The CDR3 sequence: CASSGVLQGGDGYTF. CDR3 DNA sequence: TGTGCCAGCAGTGGGGTCCTACAGGGAGGCGATGGCTACACCTTC.

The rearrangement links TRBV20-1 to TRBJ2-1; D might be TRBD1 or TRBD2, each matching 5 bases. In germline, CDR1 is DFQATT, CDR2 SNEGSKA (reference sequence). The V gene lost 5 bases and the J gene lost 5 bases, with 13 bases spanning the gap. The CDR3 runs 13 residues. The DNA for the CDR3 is TGCAGTGCTCTCCTTCAGGGAGACAATGAGCAGTTCTTC. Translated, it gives CSALLQGDNEQFF.

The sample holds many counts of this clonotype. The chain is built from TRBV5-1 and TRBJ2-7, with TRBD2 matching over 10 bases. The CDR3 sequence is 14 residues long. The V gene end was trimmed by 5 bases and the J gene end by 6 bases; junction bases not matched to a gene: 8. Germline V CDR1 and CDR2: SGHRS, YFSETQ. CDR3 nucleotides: TGCGCCAGCAGTACAGCGGGAGGGCCATTCGAGCAGTACTTC. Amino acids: CASSTAGGPFEQYF.

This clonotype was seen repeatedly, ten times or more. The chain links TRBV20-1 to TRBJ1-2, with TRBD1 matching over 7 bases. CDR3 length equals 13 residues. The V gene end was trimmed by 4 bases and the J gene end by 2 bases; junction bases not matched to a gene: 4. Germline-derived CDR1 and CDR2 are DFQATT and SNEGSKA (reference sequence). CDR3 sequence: CSANLGQNYGYTF. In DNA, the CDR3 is TGCAGTGCTAACTTGGGACAGAACTATGGCTACACCTTC.